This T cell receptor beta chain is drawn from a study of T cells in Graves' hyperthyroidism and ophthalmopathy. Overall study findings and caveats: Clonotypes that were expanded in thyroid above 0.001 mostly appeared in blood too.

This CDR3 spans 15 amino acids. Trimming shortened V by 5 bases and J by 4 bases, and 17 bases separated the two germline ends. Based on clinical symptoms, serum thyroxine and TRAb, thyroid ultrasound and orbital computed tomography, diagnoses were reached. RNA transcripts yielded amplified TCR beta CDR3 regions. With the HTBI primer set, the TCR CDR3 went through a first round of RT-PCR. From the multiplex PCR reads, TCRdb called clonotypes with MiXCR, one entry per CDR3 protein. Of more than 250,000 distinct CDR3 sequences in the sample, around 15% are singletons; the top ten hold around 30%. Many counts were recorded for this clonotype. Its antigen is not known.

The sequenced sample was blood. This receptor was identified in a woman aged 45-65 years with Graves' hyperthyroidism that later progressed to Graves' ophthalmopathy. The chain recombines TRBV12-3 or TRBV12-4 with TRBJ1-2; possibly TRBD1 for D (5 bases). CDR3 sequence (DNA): TGTGCCAGCAGTCCTGGCAGGAGGGGCATCTATGGCTACACCTTC. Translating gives CASSPGRRGIYGYTF.